The entry that follows covers one T cell receptor beta chain sequence. This specimen belongs to a study of control samples from healthy donors and cancer patients. Trimming left V 5 bases short and J 6 bases short, with 7 bases between. Germline V lookup: CDR1 MDHEN, CDR2 SYDVKM. The length of the CDR3 is 11 residues. The method was immunoSEQ multiplex PCR; TCRdb's version includes in-frame clones alone and lacks a portion of them. The sample has some 140,000 clones; 94% are singletons. The V gene is TRBV28, the J gene TRBJ1-1; D unresolved. The sample taken for sequencing was blood. This TCR came from a man aged 35 to 55 in good health. In nucleotides, the CDR3 is TGTGCCAGCAGTCTCACATCTGAAGCTTTCTTT. Its translation is CASSLTSEAFF.